This is a list of T cell receptor beta chains from one sample in a study of blood T cell repertoires in COVID-19. Here immunoSEQ multiplex PCR was the method, and the copy in TCRdb shows in-frame clones only, minus some. The sample has a few hundred thousand clones; 88% are singletons. Sequenced material: PBMCs or T cells enriched from blood (not recorded which). These receptors were obtained from a woman between 18 and 29 years old who had recovered from COVID-19. Each CDR3 is given with its conserved first and last residue. A D gene is named only where the DNA matches it firmly. Clone size is shown for a subset of rows, as once, few, many or a class of expanded clone.

TRBJ2-2 . TRBV5-1 . TGCGCCAGCAGCAGGCAGGCGAACACCGGGGAGCTGTTTTTT CASSRQANTGELFF
TRBJ2-7 . TRBV10-3 . TGTGCCATCAGTGACGGCCGGGTCGGTCGATACGAGCAGTACTTC CAISDGRVGRYEQYF
TRBJ2-1 TRBD2 TRBV4-1 once TGCGCCAGCAGCCAATGGGAGGGGTTGGTAGCTGAGCAGTTCTTC CASSQWEGLVAEQFF
TRBJ2-5 TRBD1 TRBV18 . TGTGCCAGCTCATTGGCGGGACAGGGCATGCTCATTGGACGGGAGACCCAGTACTTC CASSLAGQGMLIGRETQYF
TRBJ1-2 . TRBV30 . TGTGCCTGGAGTTGGGCCGGCGGCTACACCTTC CAWSWAGGYTF
TRBJ2-3 . TRBV6-6 . TGTGCCAGCATTATGGGGCAGGGTGCTCTGAATACGCAGTATTTT CASIMGQGALNTQYF
TRBJ2-3 TRBD2 TRBV9 . TGTGCCAGCAGCGACAAAACCCCAACGAGGTCTAGCGGGGGAATCACAGATACGCAGTATTTT CASSDKTPTRSSGGITDTQYF
TRBJ1-1 TRBD1 TRBV2 . TGTGCCAGCAGTCGGACAGGGGACACTGAAGCTTTCTTT CASSRTGDTEAFF
TRBJ2-2 TRBD1 TRBV5-5 few TGTGCCAGCAGCTTTATCGGGACAGTTCTCGGGGAGCTGTTTTTT CASSFIGTVLGELFF
TRBJ2-1 TRBD2 TRBV7-3 . TGTGCCAGCAGCTCAACCGGGACTAGGTCCTACAATGAGCAGTTCTTC CASSSTGTRSYNEQFF
TRBJ1-4 . TRBV7-9 . TGTGCCAGCAGTCGCCAGGGACTAACTAATGAAAAACTGTTTTTT CASSRQGLTNEKLFF
TRBJ2-2 . TRBV12-3/TRBV12-4 . TGTGCCAGCAGTCCCCGGACAGCCGGGGAGCTGTTTTTT CASSPRTAGELFF
TRBJ2-7 . TRBV6-5 . TGTGCCAGCAGGAACGGGGCAGGGGGGCACTACGAGCAGTACTTC CASRNGAGGHYEQYF
TRBJ1-1 . TRBV7-9 . TGTGCCAGCAGCAAACCTTATTGGACAGCCAAGGGGACTGAAGCTTTCTTT CASSKPYWTAKGTEAFF
TRBJ2-3 TRBD2 TRBV7-2 . TGTGCCAGCAGCTTATACTTAGCGGGGGCCACACAAGATACGCAGTATTTT CASSLYLAGATQDTQYF
TRBJ1-1 . TRBV4-3 . TGCGCCAGCAGCCAGTCACAGACAAACACTGAAGCTTTCTTT CASSQSQTNTEAFF
TRBJ1-2 . TRBV9 . TGTGCCAGCAGCGTAGCTGGGTACGGGTTTTACACCTTC CASSVAGYGFYTF
TRBJ2-2 TRBD1 TRBV28 many TGTGCCAGCAGACCCTCGGACAGGGGGGAAACCGGGGAGCTGTTTTTT CASRPSDRGETGELFF
TRBJ2-2 TRBD1 TRBV19 . TGTGCCAGTAGTACCCAGGGGGCTACCGGGGAGCTGTTTTTT CASSTQGATGELFF
TRBJ1-4 . TRBV11-2 . TGTGCCAGCAGTTTCGGGACTCATGGTAATGAAAAACTGTTTTTT CASSFGTHGNEKLFF